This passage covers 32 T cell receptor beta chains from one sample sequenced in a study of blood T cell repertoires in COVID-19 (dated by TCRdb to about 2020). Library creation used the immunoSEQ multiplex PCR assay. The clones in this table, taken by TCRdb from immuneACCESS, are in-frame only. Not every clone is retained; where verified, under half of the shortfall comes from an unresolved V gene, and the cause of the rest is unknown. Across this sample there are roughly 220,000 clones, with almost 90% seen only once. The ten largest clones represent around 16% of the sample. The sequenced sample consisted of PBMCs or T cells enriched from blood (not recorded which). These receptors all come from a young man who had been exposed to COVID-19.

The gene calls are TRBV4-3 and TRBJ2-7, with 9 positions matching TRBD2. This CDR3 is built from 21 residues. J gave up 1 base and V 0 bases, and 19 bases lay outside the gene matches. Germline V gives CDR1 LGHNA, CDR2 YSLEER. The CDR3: CASSQEAEPLLAGGRSYEQYF. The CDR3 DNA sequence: TGCGCCAGCAGCCAAGAAGCGGAACCTCTTTTGGCGGGGGGGAGATCCTACGAGCAGTACTTC.

CDR3 DNA sequence: TGTGCCAGCAGCCAAGCTCGGGTAGGAGGCTACACCTTC. Translating gives CASSQARVGGYTF. The chain joins TRBV6-5 to TRBJ1-2; D not certain. V lost 6 bases and J 8 bases, leaving 16 bases between the germline ends. The CDR3 covers 13 residues. From germline, CDR1 is MNHEY and CDR2 SVGAGI.

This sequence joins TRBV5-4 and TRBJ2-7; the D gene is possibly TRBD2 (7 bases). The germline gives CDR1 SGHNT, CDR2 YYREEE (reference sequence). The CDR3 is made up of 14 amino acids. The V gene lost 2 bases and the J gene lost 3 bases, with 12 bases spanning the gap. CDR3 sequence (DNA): TGTGCCAGCAGCTTCGCGGGGGCCGGCTACGAGCAGTACTTC. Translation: CASSFAGAGYEQYF.

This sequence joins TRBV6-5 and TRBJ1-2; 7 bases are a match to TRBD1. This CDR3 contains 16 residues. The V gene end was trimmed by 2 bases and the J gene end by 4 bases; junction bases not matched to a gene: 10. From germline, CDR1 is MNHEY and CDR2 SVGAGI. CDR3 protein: CASSYGATGRTYGYTF. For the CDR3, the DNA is TGTGCCAGCAGTTACGGCGCGACAGGGCGAACCTATGGCTACACCTTC.

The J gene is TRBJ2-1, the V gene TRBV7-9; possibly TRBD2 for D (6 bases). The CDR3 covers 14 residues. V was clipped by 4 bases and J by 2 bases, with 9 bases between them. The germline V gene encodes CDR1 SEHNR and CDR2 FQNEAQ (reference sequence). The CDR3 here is CASSYGGPYNEQFF. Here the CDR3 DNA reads TGTGCCAGCAGCTACGGGGGTCCCTACAATGAGCAGTTCTTC.

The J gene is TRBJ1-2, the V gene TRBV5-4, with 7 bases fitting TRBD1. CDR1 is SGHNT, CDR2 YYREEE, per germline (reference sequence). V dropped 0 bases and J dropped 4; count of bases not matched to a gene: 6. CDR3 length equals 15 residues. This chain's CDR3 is CASSLGQGMGYGYTF. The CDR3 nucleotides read TGTGCCAGCAGCTTGGGACAGGGCATGGGCTATGGCTACACCTTC.

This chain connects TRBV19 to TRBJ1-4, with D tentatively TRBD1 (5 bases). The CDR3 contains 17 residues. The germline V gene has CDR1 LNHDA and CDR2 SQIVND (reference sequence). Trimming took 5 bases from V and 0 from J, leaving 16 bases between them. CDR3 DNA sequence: TGTGCCAGTAGTCCAGGACAAGGGCTTGCAACTAATGAAAAACTGTTTTTT. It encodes CASSPGQGLATNEKLFF.

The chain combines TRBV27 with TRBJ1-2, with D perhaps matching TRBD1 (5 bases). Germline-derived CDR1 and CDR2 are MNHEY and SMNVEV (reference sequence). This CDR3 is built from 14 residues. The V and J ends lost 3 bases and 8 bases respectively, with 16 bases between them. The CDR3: CASSFVATGRGYTF. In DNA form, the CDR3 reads TGTGCCAGCAGTTTTGTCGCAACAGGCCGGGGCTACACCTTC.

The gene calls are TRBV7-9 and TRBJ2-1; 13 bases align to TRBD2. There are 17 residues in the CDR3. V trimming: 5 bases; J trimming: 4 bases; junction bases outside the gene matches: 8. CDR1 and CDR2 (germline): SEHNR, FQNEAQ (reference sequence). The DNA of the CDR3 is TGTGCCAGCAGCCCCCGACTAGCGGGGGGCCTATACAATGAGCAGTTCTTC. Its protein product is CASSPRLAGGLYNEQFF.

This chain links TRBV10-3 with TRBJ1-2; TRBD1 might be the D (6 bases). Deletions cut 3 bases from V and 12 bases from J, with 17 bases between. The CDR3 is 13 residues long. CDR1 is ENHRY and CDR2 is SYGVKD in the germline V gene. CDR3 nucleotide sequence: TGTGCCATCAGTGACGGACAGAGGACCTGGGACACCTTC. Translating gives CAISDGQRTWDTF.

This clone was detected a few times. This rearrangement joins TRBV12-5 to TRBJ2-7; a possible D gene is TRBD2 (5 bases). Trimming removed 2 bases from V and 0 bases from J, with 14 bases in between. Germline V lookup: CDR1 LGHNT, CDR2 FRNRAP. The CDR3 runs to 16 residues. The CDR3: CASGLTLGVVSYEQYF. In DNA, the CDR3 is TGTGCTAGTGGTTTGACCTTGGGAGTCGTCTCCTACGAGCAGTACTTC.

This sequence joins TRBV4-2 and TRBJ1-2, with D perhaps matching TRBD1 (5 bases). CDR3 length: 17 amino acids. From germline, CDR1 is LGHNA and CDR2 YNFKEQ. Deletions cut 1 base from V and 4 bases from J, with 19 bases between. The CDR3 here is CASSQVWGSEGPYGYTF. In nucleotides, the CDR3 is TGTGCCAGCAGCCAAGTTTGGGGGTCGGAGGGACCCTATGGCTACACCTTC.

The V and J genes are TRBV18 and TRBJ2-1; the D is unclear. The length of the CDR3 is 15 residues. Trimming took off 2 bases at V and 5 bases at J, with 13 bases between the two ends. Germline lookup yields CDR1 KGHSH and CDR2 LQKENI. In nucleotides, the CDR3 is TGTGCCAGCTCACCATCCACTCCACGCAACAATGAGCAGTTCTTC. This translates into CASSPSTPRNNEQFF.

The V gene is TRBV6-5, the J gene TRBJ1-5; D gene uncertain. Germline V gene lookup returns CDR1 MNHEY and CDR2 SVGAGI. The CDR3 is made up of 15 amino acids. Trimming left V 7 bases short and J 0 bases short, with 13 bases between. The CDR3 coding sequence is TGTGCCAGCAACGGAGAACTGAATAGCAATCAGCCCCAGCATTTT. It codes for CASNGELNSNQPQHF.

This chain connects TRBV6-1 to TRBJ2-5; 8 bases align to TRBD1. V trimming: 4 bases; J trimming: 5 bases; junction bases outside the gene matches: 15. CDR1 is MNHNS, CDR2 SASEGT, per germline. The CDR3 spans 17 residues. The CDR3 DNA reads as TGTGCCAGCAGTGTACACCCCGCAGGGGGCGGACGGGAGACCCAGTACTTC. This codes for CASSVHPAGGGRETQYF.

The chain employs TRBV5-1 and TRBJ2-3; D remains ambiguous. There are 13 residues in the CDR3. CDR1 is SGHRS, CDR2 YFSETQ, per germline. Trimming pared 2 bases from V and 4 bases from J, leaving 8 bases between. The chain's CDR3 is CASSFYSPDTQYF. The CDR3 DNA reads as TGCGCCAGCAGCTTTTATAGCCCAGATACGCAGTATTTT.

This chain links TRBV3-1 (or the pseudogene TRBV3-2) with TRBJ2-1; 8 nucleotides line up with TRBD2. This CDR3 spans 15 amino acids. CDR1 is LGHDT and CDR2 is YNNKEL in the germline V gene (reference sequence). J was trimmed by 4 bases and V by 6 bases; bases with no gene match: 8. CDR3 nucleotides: TGTGCCAGCAGTCACCGGGGGGGCCTGTACAATGAGCAGTTCTTC. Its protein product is CASSHRGGLYNEQFF.

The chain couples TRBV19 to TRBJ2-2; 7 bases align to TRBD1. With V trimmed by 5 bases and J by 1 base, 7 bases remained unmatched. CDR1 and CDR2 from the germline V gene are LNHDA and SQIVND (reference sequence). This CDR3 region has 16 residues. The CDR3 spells CASSVKTGMNTGELFF. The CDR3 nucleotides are TGTGCCAGTAGTGTAAAGACAGGGATGAACACCGGGGAGCTGTTTTTT.

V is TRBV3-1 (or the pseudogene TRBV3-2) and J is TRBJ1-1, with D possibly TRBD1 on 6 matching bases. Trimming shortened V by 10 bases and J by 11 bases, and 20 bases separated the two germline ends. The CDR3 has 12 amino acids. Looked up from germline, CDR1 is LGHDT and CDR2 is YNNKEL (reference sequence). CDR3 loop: CATSPNREMAFF. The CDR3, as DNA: TGTGCCACATCCCCCAACAGGGAAATGGCTTTCTTT.

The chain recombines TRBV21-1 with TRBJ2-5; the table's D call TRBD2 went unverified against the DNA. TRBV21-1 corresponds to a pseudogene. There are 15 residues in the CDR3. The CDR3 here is CASSKVGTLGRTQYF. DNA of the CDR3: TGTGCCAGCAGCAAAGTGGGGACTTTGGGGAGGACCCAGTACTTC.

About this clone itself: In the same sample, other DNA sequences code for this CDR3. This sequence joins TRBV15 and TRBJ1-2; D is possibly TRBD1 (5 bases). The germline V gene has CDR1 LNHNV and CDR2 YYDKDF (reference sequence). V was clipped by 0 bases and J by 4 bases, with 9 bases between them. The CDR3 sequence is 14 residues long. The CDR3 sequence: CATSRDRGGYGYTF. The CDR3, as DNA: TGTGCCACCAGCAGAGATCGGGGGGGCTATGGCTACACCTTC.

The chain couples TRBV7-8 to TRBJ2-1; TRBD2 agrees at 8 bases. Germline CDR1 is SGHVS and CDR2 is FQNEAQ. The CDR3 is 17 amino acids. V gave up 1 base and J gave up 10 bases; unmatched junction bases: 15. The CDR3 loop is CASSLVNFMRGTREQFF. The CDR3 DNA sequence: TGTGCCAGCAGCTTAGTGAACTTTATGCGGGGGACTAGGGAGCAGTTCTTC.

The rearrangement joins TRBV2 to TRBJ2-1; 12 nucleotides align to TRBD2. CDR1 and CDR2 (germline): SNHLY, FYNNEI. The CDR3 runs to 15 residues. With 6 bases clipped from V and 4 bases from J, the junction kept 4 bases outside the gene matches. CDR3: CASSLAGGLYNEQFF. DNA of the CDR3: TGTGCCAGCAGCCTAGCGGGGGGGCTGTACAATGAGCAGTTCTTC.

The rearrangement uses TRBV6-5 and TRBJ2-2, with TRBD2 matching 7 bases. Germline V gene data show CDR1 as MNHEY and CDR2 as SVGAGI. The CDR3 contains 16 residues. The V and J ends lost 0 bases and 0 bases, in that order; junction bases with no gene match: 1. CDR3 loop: CASSYSSGANTGELFF. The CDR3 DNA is TGTGCCAGCAGTTACTCGAGCGGGGCGAACACCGGGGAGCTGTTTTTT.

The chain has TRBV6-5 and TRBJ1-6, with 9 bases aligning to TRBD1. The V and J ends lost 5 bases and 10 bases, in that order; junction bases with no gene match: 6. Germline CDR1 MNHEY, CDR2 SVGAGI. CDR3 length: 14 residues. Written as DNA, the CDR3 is TGTGCCAGCAGTCCGGACAGGGGAGGATCACCCCTCCACTTT. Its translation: CASSPDRGGSPLHF.

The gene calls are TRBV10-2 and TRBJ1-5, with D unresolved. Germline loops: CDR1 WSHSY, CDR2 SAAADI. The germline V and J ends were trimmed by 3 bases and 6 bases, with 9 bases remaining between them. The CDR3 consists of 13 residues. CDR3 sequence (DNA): TGCGCCAGCAGTGAATCGGGAAGTCAGCCCCAGCATTTT. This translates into CASSESGSQPQHF.

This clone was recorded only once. The CDR3 loop is CASSLLQGNSPLHF. The CDR3, as DNA: TGTGCCAGCAGCTTATTACAGGGCAATTCACCCCTCCACTTT. The chain links TRBV7-9 to TRBJ1-6, with a weak D call TRBD1 (6 bases). With 2 bases removed from V and 7 bases from J, the gap between germline ends came to 9 bases. The CDR3 consists of 14 residues. CDR1 is SEHNR, CDR2 FQNEAQ, per germline (reference sequence).

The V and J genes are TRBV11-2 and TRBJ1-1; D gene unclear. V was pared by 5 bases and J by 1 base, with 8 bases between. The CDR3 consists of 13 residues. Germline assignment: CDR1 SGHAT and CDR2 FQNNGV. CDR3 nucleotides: TGTGCCAGCAGCCAAGGGAGGAACACTGAAGCTTTCTTT. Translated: CASSQGRNTEAFF.

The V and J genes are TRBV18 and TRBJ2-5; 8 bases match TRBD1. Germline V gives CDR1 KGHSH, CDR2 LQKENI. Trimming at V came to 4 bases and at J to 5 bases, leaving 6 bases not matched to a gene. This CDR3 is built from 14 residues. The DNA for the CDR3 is TGTGCCAGCTCACGACAGGGGAGGTGGGAGACCCAGTACTTC. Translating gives CASSRQGRWETQYF.

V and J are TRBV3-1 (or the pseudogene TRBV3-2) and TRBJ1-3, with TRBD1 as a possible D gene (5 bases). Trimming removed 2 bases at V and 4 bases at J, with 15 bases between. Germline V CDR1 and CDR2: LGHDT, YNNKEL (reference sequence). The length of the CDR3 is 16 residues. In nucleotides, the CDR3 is TGTGCCAGCAGCCAACCTCCCGCAGGGTCCGGAAACACCATATATTTT. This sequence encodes CASSQPPAGSGNTIYF.

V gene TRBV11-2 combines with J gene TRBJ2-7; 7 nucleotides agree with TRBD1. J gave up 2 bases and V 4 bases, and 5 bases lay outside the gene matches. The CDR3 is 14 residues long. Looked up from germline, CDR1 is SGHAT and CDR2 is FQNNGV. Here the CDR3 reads CASSSPGQTYEQYF. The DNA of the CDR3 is TGTGCCAGCAGCTCACCGGGACAGACCTACGAGCAGTACTTC.

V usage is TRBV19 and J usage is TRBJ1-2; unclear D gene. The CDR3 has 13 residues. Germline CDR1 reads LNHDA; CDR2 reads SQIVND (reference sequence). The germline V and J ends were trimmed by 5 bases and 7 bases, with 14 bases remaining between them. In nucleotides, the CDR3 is TGTGCCAGTAGTCCCTCTGGCCCGGGTGGCTACACCTTC. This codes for CASSPSGPGGYTF.